This is a list of T cell receptor beta chains from one sample in a study of radiotherapy plus CTLA-4 blockade in lung cancer. Clones were sequenced by immunoSEQ multiplex PCR, and TCRdb holds only the in-frame ones, with some missing. This sample carries 56,000 or so clones, roughly three quarters of them seen once, and the ten largest clones take under 3.5%. The source material was peripheral blood, sampled from a patient treated with radiotherapy plus ipilimumab. The receptors come from a human donor with non-small cell lung cancer who had a partial response to radiotherapy plus ipilimumab. The conserved cysteine and the conserved F or W are not part of the CDR3 here.

>TRBJ2-2|TRBV6-5
ASSYTHTGELF
>TRBJ2-2|TRBV7-6
ASSLGTVNTGELF
>TRBJ1-6|TRBV25-1
ASSGVDIYNSPLH
>TRBJ1-6|TRBV10-2
ASSLTGTGGSDNSPLH
>TRBJ1-4|TRBV19
ASSTPGQGTTNEKLF
>TRBJ2-1|TRBV7-8
ASSPRLAGLYEQF
>TRBJ2-1|TRBV4-1
ASSQERSGGGAEF
>TRBJ2-7|TRBV11-2
ASSFISSGYEQY
>TRBJ1-6|TRBV5-1
ASSPRTGEASPLH
>TRBJ2-5|TRBV29-1
SVEANQETQY
>TRBJ1-6|TRBV5-8
ASSLSEADNSPLH
>TRBJ1-5|TRBV28
ASMGAGQPQH
>TRBJ2-2|TRBV5-1
ASSLAQRGFNTGELF
>TRBJ1-5|TRBV25-1
ASSGTEFSNQPQH
>TRBJ1-2|TRBV29-1
SVDQRTLGNYGYT
>TRBJ1-2|TRBV5-1
ASTLQPPGGYT
>TRBJ1-3|TRBV28
ASNMDRSSGNTIY
>TRBJ2-3|TRBV19
ASRTSSGGALIADTQY
>TRBJ2-3|TRBV11-2
ASSFDAGSTDTQY